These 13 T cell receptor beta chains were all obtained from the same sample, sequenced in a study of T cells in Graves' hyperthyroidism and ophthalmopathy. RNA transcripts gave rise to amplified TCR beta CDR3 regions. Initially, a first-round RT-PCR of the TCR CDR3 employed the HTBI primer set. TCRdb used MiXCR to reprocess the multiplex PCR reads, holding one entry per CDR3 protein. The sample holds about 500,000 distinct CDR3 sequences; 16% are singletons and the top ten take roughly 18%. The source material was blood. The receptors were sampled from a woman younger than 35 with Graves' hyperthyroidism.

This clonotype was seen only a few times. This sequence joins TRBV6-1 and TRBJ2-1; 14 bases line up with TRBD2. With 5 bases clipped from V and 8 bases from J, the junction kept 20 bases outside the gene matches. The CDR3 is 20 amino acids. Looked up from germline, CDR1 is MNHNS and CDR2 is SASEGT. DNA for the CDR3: TGTGCCAGCAGTCCCCGTCGGGCCGAGAGGACTAGCGGGAGGCTGCATGAGCAGTTCTTC. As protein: CASSPRRAERTSGRLHEQFF.

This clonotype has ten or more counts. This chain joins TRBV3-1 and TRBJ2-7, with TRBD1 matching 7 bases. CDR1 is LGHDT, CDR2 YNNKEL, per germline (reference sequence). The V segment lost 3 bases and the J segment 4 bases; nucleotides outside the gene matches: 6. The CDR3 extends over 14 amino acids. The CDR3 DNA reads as TGTGCCAGCAGCCAGCAGGGGGAGTCTTACGAGCAGTACTTC. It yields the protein CASSQQGESYEQYF.

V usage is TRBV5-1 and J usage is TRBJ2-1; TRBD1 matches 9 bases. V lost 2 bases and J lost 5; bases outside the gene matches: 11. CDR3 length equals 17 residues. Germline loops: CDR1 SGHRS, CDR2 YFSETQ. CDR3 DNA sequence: TGCGCCAGCAGCTTCAACCCGGGACAGGGATCCCACAATGAGCAGTTCTTC. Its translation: CASSFNPGQGSHNEQFF.

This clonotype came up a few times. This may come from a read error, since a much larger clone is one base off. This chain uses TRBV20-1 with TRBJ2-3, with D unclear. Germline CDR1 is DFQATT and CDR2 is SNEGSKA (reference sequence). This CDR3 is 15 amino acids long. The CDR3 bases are TGCAGTGCTAGGGGCACATTAGATGGATCAGATGCGCAGTATTTT. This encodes CSARGTLDGSDAQYF.

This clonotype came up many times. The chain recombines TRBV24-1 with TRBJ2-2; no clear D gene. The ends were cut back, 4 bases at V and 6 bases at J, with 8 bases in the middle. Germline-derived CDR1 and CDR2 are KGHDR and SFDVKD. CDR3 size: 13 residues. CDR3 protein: CATSEGSSGELFF. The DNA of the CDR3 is TGTGCCACCAGTGAGGGTTCCTCCGGGGAGCTGTTTTTT.

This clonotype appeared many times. CDR3 DNA: TGCGCCAGCAGCTCACAAGCGGGGAAAAACTATGGCTACACCTTC. Translation: CASSSQAGKNYGYTF. The chain uses TRBV4-3 and TRBJ1-2; D gene ambiguous. Germline CDR1 and CDR2: LGHNA and YSLEER. Trimming took 5 bases from V and 2 from J, leaving 15 bases between them. CDR3 length equals 15 residues.

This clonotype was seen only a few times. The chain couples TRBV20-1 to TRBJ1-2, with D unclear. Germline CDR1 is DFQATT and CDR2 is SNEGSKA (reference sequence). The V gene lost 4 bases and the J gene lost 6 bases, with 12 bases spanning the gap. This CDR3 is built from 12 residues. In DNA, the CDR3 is TGCAGTGCTATTTTGGGAAGTAATGGCTACACCTTC. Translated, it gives CSAILGSNGYTF.

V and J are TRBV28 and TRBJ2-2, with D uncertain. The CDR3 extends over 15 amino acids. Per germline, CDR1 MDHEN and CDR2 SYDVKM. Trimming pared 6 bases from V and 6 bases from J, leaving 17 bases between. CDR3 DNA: TGTGCCAGCAGATCCGGCTTTCGGGCCCCCGGGGAGCTGTTTTTT. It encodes CASRSGFRAPGELFF. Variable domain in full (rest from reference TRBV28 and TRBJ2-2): DVKVTQSSRYLVKRTGEKVFLECVQDMDHENMFWYRQDPGLGLRLIYFSYDVKMKEKGDIPEGYSVSREKKERFSLILESASTNQTSMYLCASRSGFRAPGELFFGEGSRLTVL.

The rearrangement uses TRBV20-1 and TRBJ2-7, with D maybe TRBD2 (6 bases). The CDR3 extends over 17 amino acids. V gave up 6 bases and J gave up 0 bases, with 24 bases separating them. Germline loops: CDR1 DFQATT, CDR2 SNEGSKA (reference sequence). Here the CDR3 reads CSADGTYTLMNSYEQYF. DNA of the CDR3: TGCAGTGCGGACGGGACTTATACCCTTATGAACTCCTACGAGCAGTACTTC.

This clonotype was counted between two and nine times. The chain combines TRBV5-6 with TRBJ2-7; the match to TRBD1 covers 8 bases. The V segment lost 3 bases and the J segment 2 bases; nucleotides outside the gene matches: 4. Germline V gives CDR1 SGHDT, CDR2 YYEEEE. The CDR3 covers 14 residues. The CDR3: CASSSGQEPYEQYF. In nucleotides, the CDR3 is TGTGCCAGCAGCTCGGGACAGGAACCCTACGAGCAGTACTTC.

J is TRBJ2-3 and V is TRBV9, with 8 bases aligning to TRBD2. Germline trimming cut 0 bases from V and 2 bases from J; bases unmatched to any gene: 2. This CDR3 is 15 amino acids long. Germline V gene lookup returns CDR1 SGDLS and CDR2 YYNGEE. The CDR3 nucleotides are TGTGCCAGCAGCGTAGATAGCGGGGCCACAGATACGCAGTATTTT. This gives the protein CASSVDSGATDTQYF.

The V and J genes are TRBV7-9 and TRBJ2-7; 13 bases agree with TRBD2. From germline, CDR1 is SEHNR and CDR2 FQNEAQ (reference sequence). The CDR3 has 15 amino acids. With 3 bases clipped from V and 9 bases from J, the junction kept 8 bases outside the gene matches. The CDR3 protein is CASSLGLAGPLGQYF. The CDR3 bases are TGTGCCAGCAGCTTGGGACTAGCGGGGCCCCTAGGGCAGTACTTC.

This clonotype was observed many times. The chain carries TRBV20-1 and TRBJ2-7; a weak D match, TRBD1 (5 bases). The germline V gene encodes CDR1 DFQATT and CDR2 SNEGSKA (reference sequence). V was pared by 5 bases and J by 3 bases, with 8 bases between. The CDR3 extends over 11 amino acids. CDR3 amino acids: CSAPRDYEQYF. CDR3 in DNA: TGCAGTGCTCCCAGGGACTACGAGCAGTACTTC.